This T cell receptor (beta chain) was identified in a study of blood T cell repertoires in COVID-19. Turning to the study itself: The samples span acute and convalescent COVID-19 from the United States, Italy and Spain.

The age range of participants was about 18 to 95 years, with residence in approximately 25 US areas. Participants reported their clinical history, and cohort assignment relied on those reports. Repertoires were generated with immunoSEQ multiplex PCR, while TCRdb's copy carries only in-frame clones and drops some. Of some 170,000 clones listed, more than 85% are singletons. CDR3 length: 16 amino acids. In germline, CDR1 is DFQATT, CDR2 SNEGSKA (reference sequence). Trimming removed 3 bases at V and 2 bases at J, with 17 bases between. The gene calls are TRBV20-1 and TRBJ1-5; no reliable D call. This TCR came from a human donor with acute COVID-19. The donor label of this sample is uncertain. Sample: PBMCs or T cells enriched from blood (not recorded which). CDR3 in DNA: TGCAGTGCTAGTTTTTCAGGATATGAAGGCAATCAGCCCCAGCATTTT. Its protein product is CSASFSGYEGNQPQHF.